This T cell receptor (beta chain) was found in a study of response to subunit inactivated influenza vaccine. General study findings and limits: Few new T cells, the authors suggested, are recruited by each seasonal influenza vaccination.

This clonotype appeared a few times. What it binds is not known. TCRdb recomputed calls from the RT-PCR reads with MiXCR, one row per CDR3 protein. The table has a few hundred thousand distinct CDR3 sequences, 14% seen once; the top ten hold over 8.5%. The clonotype originates from a man in his fifties or sixties who received an inactivated influenza vaccine. Sample: PBMCs from blood, taken 12 days after vaccination.

The CDR3 DNA follows: TGTGCCAGCAGTTTCCTCGGACAGGGCTCCTACAATGAGCAGTTCTTC. It specifies CASSFLGQGSYNEQFF. The chain employs TRBV27 and TRBJ2-1; 8 nucleotides match TRBD1. The CDR3 length is 16 residues. The germline gives CDR1 MNHEY, CDR2 SMNVEV (reference sequence). After removal of 3 bases from V and 0 bases from J, the junction contained 4 bases not matched to a gene.